This T cell receptor beta chain was recovered during a study of blood T cell repertoires in COVID-19. Background on the study: COVID-19 samples from acute and convalescent phases originated in the United States, Italy and Spain.

In the original analysis: Amplification of reference gene primers was used by the study to estimate nucleated cell counts. The protocol was immunoSEQ multiplex PCR, while the TCRdb copy is restricted to in-frame clones and leaves out a portion. V and J calls and clone size are given by that table; D and trimming were obtained from the DNA. The sample records 400,000 to 550,000 clones, about 85% being singletons. Ages ranged from about 18 to 89 years, with residence in approximately 23 US areas. In assigning cohorts, the study relied on participant-reported clinical history. The sample consisted of PBMCs or T cells enriched from blood (not recorded which). The source is a woman aged 18-35 years with acute COVID-19.

The CDR3 reads CASSPSGGEGNTIYF. In nucleotides, the CDR3 is TGTGCCAGCTCACCCTCGGGGGGCGAAGGAAACACCATATATTTT. The chain combines TRBV18 with TRBJ1-3; D perhaps matches TRBD1 (6 bases). Germline V gene lookup returns CDR1 KGHSH and CDR2 LQKENI. V was pared by 3 bases and J by 4 bases, with 13 bases between. CDR3 length equals 15 residues.